This entry is about one T cell receptor beta chain. The sample contains more than one DNA sequence encoding this CDR3. The data derive from a study of blood T cell repertoires in COVID-19. About the research overall: Samples of COVID-19 (acute and convalescent) were obtained from the United States, Italy and Spain. T cells, B-cell-depleted T cells, or PBMCs supplied cDNA or gDNA.

Cohort 3 donors were reported recovered after two negative PCRs, clearance, or symptom resolution. The protocol was immunoSEQ multiplex PCR, while the TCRdb copy is restricted to in-frame clones and leaves out a portion. The sample carries more than 200,000 clones, about 89% recorded once. The germline CDR1 and CDR2 sequences are MDHEN and SYDVKM. The CDR3 consists of 12 residues. V dropped 5 bases and J dropped 4 bases, with 5 bases sitting between them. This receptor was identified in a woman aged 30 to 39 who had recovered from COVID-19. What was sequenced was PBMCs or T cells enriched from blood (not recorded which). The chain employs TRBV28 and TRBJ2-2; D is undetermined. DNA for the CDR3: TGTGCCAGCAGTCTCAGCACCGGGGAGCTGTTTTTT. The encoded protein is CASSLSTGELFF.